Each of the 10 T cell receptor beta chains below was sequenced from the same sample in a study of blood T cell repertoires in COVID-19 (TCRdb year 2020). The method behind the library was the immunoSEQ multiplex PCR assay. Imported from immuneACCESS, the table was reduced by TCRdb to in-frame sequences with V and J called. These copies leave out some clones; in studies compared against another copy, an unresolved V gene accounts for under half, and the cause of the remainder is not known. The sample profile shows roughly 180,000 clones; 75% to 90% of them were found once. Roughly 2% of the sample is held by the ten biggest clonotypes. The sample was peripheral blood. The receptors shown here come from a man between 70 and 80 years old with active or convalescent COVID-19.

The chain combines TRBV6-5 with TRBJ2-5, with 7 bases that match TRBD2. Germline assignment: CDR1 MNHEY and CDR2 SVGAGI. With 6 bases clipped from V and 8 bases from J, the junction kept 6 bases outside the gene matches. The CDR3 loop spans 12 amino acids. The CDR3 nucleotides are TGTGCCAGCAGCGACCGGGACTACACCCAGTACTTC. This sequence encodes CASSDRDYTQYF.

This clone showed up just once. The chain carries TRBV5-4 and TRBJ2-7; 11 nucleotides match TRBD1. CDR1 and CDR2 (germline): SGHNT, YYREEE (reference sequence). The CDR3 runs to 16 residues. Trimming cost V 5 bases and J 3 bases; bases outside gene matches: 10. CDR3 residues: CASSKTSGTGGYEQYF. The CDR3 nucleotides are TGTGCCAGCAGTAAAACTTCCGGGACAGGGGGCTACGAGCAGTACTTC.

This clone occurred a few times. V gene TRBV7-9 combines with J gene TRBJ2-2; D gene uncertain. V lost 7 bases and J 6 bases, leaving 21 bases between the germline ends. Germline CDR1 is SEHNR and CDR2 is FQNEAQ (reference sequence). The CDR3 is 16 residues long. CDR3 amino acids: CASTWSSTRSAGELFF. DNA for the CDR3: TGTGCCAGCACCTGGTCGTCAACGAGGTCCGCCGGGGAGCTGTTTTTT.

This chain joins TRBV4-3 and TRBJ2-1; 7 bases are a match to TRBD1. There are 16 residues in the CDR3. Trimming removed 8 bases from V and 2 bases from J; junction bases left unmatched: 12. Germline V gives CDR1 LGHNA, CDR2 YSLEER. As DNA, the CDR3 is TGCGCCAGCTCCCTGGGAAACAGGGGTACCTACAATGAGCAGTTCTTC. The encoded protein is CASSLGNRGTYNEQFF.

The genes are TRBV4-3 and TRBJ2-1; perhaps TRBD1 as D (5 bases). The CDR3 spans 14 residues. The V end lost 0 bases, the J end lost 9 bases, and 12 bases lay between the germline ends. Germline V lookup: CDR1 LGHNA, CDR2 YSLEER. The CDR3 sequence: CASSQEVLGAEQFF. In DNA, the CDR3 is TGCGCCAGCAGCCAAGAGGTTTTAGGGGCTGAGCAGTTCTTC.

V usage is TRBV5-1 and J usage is TRBJ2-1, with 10 bases aligning to TRBD2. The germline CDR1 and CDR2 sequences are SGHRS and YFSETQ. Unmatched junction bases numbered 4, after V lost 1 base and J lost 0 bases. There are 17 residues in the CDR3. CDR3 sequence reads: CASSLTPSGSSYNEQFF. In nucleotides, the CDR3 is TGCGCCAGCAGCTTGACCCCTAGCGGGAGCTCCTACAATGAGCAGTTCTTC.

The V call is TRBV6-5, the J call TRBJ2-2; D uncertain. The V end lost 7 bases, the J end lost 0 bases, and 12 bases lay between the germline ends. The CDR3 is 15 amino acids. Germline-derived CDR1 and CDR2 are MNHEY and SVGAGI. The CDR3: CASTPTQANTGELFF. In DNA, the CDR3 is TGTGCCAGCACTCCGACGCAGGCGAACACCGGGGAGCTGTTTTTT.

V is TRBV10-3 and J is TRBJ2-7, with a tentative D call TRBD1 (6 bases). Trimming removed 4 bases from V and 7 bases from J, with 14 bases in between. Germline lookup yields CDR1 ENHRY and CDR2 SYGVKD. The CDR3 runs to 13 residues. CDR3 amino acids: CAISAQGTGEQYF. CDR3 bases: TGTGCCATCAGTGCTCAGGGGACGGGTGAGCAGTACTTC.

This chain joins TRBV7-2 and TRBJ2-2; a possible D gene is TRBD1 (5 bases). The CDR3 is made up of 14 amino acids. Germline V gives CDR1 SGHTA, CDR2 FQGNSA. Trimming shortened V by 1 base and J by 7 bases, and 10 bases separated the two germline ends. For the CDR3, the DNA is TGTGCCAGCAGCTTAGAAGGGGTTAACGGGGAGCTGTTTTTT. Its translation is CASSLEGVNGELFF.

The chain recombines TRBV11-3 with TRBJ1-2; 12 bases are a match to TRBD1. Germline CDR1 is SGHNT and CDR2 is YENEEA. This CDR3 spans 16 amino acids. V lost 8 bases to trimming and J lost 2 bases; unmatched junction nucleotides: 9. The CDR3 coding sequence is TGTGCCAGCGGGTTTGGGGACAGGGGGCGGAACTATGGCTACACCTTC. This sequence encodes CASGFGDRGRNYGYTF.